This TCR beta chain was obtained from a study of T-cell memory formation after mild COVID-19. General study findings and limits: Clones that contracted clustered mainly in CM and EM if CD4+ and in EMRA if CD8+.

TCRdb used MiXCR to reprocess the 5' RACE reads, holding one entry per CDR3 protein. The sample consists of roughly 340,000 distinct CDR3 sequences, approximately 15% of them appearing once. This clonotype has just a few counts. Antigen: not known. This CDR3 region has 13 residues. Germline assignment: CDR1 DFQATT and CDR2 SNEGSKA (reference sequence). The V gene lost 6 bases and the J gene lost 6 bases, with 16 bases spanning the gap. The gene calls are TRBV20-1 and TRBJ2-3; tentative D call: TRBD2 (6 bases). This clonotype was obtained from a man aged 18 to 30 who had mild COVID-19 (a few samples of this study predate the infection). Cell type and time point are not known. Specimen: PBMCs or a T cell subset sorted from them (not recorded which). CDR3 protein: CSAPLAQRDTQYF. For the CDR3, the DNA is TGCAGTGCCCCACTAGCTCAAAGGGATACGCAGTATTTT.